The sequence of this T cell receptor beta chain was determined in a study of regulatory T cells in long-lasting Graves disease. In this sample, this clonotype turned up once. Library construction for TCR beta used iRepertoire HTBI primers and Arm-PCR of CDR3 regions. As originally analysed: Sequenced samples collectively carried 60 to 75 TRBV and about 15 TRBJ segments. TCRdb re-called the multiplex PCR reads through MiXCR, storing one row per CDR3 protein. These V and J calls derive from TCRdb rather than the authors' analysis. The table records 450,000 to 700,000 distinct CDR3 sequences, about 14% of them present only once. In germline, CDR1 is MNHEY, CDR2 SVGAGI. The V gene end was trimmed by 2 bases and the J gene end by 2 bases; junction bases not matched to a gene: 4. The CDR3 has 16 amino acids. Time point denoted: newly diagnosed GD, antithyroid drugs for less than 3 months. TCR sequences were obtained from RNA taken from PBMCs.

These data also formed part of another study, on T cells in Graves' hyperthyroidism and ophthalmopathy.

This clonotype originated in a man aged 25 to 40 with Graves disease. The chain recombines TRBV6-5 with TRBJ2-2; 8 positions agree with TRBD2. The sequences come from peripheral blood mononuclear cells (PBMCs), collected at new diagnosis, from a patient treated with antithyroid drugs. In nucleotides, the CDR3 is TGTGCCAGCAGTTACGGCGGGACTAGAAACACCGGGGAGCTGTTTTTT. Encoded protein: CASSYGGTRNTGELFF.